This TCR beta chain was captured by sequencing in a study of blood T cell repertoires in COVID-19. Study summary: Samples taken during acute and convalescent COVID-19 were collected in the United States, Italy and Spain. The analysed material was cDNA or gDNA that came from T cells, B-cell-depleted T cells, or PBMCs.

Grouping used clinical history reported by participants in a survey and questionnaire. Per germline, CDR1 SGHTA and CDR2 FQGTGA. This CDR3 is 19 amino acids long. Trimming took 5 bases from V and 3 from J; bases not matched to a gene: 21. Original analysis: The assay estimated nucleated cells by amplifying reference gene primers. Data came from immunoSEQ multiplex PCR; TCRdb stores just in-frame clones and leaves some out. That table furnishes V, J and clone size, whereas the DNA furnished D and trimming. The sample yields approximately 280,000 clones, roughly 85% seen once. Sequencing used PBMCs or T cells enriched from blood (not recorded which). The rearrangement uses TRBV7-3 and TRBJ2-7, with 8 bases that match TRBD2. The clonotype originates from a woman between 40 and 50 years old who had recovered from COVID-19. In DNA, the CDR3 is TGTGCCAGCAGCCCCCAGGCTGGGGCGTGGCTAGCGGGCGACTACGAGCAGTACTTC. Protein: CASSPQAGAWLAGDYEQYF.